This TCR beta chain was recorded in a study of blood T cell repertoires in COVID-19. The ends were cut back, 4 bases at V and 5 bases at J, with 14 bases in the middle. Germline CDR1 is SGHDN and CDR2 is FVKESK. This CDR3 comprises 14 residues. The method was immunoSEQ multiplex PCR; TCRdb's version includes in-frame clones alone and lacks a portion of them. The sample gives 120,000 or so clones, roughly 79% of which show up once; 16% is in the top ten. Sequenced material: peripheral blood. The TCR was taken from a woman older than 75 with active or convalescent COVID-19. The gene calls are TRBV14 and TRBJ1-1; D is possibly TRBD1 (6 bases). This CDR3 is CASSLHRAVTEAFF. The CDR3 nucleotides are TGTGCCAGCAGCCTCCACAGGGCGGTAACTGAAGCTTTCTTT.